This TCR beta chain was recorded in a study of regulatory and conventional T cells in RAG deficiency (dated by TCRdb to the late 2010s). Concerning the study at large: The study used high-throughput TCR beta sequencing to compare repertoire diversity and composition of Treg, conventional CD4+ and CD8+ T cells between RAG-deficient patients and healthy controls. Summary of the overall study and its limitations: Shorter CDR3 lengths were found in all patient T-cell subsets, and >80% Treg-Tconv repertoire overlap at nucleotide and amino acid level was observed in Omenn syndrome patients. Compared with control T-cell subpopulations, RAG-deficient patients had much lower Shannon entropy and higher Simpson indices. Compared with controls, Omenn syndrome and CID/AS patients had roughly 100-fold fewer unique TCR beta sequences in Treg cells, whereas the reduction in the other subsets was 7.5 to 10-fold. Some T-cell subset analyses were not performed for some subjects. In Omenn syndrome patients, sorted CD25-high CD127-low cells may represent peripherally activated cells rather than bona fide Treg cells.

A remark on this clone: It has no known antigen specificity. Base qualities were left out, and no much larger clone turns up one base away.

Libraries were prepared through the immunoSEQ multiplex PCR assay. Rearranged TCR beta chain products were amplified from genomic DNA of sorted T-cell subsets and sequenced. As for the authors' bioinformatics: Shannon entropy and Simpson indices were used to measure the diversity of productive TCR beta rearrangements in each repertoire. Clonal expansion was assessed by the summed frequency of the 100 most abundant productive TCR beta clonotypes among total reads. The TRB repertoires were scored with a self-reactivity index that is based on amino acid usage at CDR3beta positions 6 and 7. Two-way ANOVA was applied to the repertoire analyses, whereas Student t or Mann-Whitney tests were applied to the flow cytometric analyses. The source is immuneACCESS, and TCRdb retained only in-frame sequences with V and J called. Part of the clones is not carried over; for the studies checked, unresolved V genes explain less than half of this, and the remainder is unexplained. The V and J calls and the clone size are those of that table, but D and trimming were determined from the DNA. The table for this sample lists 30,000 to 35,000 clones; about 76% of them were counted only once. Jointly, the top ten make up just under 3.5% of the sample.

Germline trimming: 6 bases from V, 0 bases from J; junction bases outside gene matches: 5. Taken from the germline V gene (reference sequence), the CDR1 and CDR2 loops are MNHEY and SMNVEV. The CDR3 goes from the cysteine to the phenylalanine over 15 residues. Here the CDR3 DNA is all that survives: 45 bases in frame from base 1. Before genomic DNA extraction, conventional CD4+ T cells were purified from blood as CD25-low CD127-high cells. Several healthy control donors served as the comparison group for repertoire analyses. A further study also used this sample, focusing on regulatory T cells. As the second study states: In the multiplex PCR, 52 forward TRBV primers and 13 reverse TRBJ primers were used, and assay-based and computational corrections were applied for amplification bias. Restricted unique TRB V-J pairs and skewed V and J gene usage were observed in patient repertoires, most markedly in regulatory T cells. The study compared T-cell receptor beta repertoires of sorted regulatory, conventional CD4+ and CD8+ T cells between CD3G-deficient patients and healthy controls. Ficoll density separation was used to isolate peripheral blood mononuclear cells. Rearranged TRB loci were amplified from genomic DNA by multiplex PCR within the immunoSEQ assay. TRB amplicons were sequenced on an Illumina HiSeq platform. Raw sequences were error-filtered and aligned to reference gene sequences by custom algorithms and were subsequently analyzed with the immunoSEQ online tools. Productive and nonproductive TRB rearrangement frequencies were evaluated among both unique and total sequences. For group comparisons, t tests, Mann-Whitney tests or two-way ANOVA were performed in Prism software.

In this chain, TRBV27 is recombined with TRBJ1-5; 7 bases in the middle match TRBD1. Sequenced: CD4+ effector T cells sorted from blood. The TCR originated in a human donor in good health. The CDR3 has the sequence CASSKQGNSNQPQHF. The bases read TGTGCCAGCAGCAAACAGGGGAATAGCAATCAGCCCCAGCATTTT.